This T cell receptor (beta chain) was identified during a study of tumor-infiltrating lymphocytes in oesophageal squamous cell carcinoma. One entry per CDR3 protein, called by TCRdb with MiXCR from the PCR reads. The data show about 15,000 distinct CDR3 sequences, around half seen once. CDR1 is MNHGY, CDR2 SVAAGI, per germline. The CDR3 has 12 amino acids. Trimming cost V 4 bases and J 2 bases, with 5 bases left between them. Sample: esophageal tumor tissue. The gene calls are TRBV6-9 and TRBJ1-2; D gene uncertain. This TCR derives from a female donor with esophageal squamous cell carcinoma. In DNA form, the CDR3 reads TGTGCCAGCAGTTCACTAAACTATGGCTACACCTTC. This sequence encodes CASSSLNYGYTF.